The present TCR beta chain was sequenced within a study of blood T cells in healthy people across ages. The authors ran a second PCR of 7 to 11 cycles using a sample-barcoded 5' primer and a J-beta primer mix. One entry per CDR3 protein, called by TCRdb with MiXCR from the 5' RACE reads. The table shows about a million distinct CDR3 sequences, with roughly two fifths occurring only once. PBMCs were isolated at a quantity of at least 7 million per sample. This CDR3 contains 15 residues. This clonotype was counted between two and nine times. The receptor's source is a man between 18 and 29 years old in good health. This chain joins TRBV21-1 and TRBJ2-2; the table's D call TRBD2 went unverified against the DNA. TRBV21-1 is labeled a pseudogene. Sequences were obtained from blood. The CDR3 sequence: CASSKGGGNTGELFF. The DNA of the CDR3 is TGTGCCAGCAGCAAAGGTGGAGGGAACACCGGGGAGCTGTTTTTT.